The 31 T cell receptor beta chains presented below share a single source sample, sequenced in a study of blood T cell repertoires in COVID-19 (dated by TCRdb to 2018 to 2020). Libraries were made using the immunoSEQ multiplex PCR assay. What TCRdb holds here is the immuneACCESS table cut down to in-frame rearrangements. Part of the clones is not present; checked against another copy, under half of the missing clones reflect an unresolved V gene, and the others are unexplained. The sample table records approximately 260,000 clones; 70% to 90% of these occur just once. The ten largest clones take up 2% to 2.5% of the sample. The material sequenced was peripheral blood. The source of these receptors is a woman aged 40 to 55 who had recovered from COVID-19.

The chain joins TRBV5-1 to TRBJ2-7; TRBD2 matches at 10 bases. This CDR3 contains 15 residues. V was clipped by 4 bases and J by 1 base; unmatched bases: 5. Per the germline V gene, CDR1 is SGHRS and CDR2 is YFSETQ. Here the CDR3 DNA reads TGCGCCAGCAGCCGATCAGCGGGGGGGTCCTACGAGCAGTACTTC. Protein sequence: CASSRSAGGSYEQYF.

In DNA form, the CDR3 reads TGCGCCAGCAGCGCCGGACTAGCGGGAGGCTCGAGAGATACGCAGTATTTT. It yields the protein CASSAGLAGGSRDTQYF. This sequence joins TRBV5-1 and TRBJ2-3; 14 bases are a match to TRBD2. The trim removed 4 bases at V and 5 bases at J, leaving 9 bases unmatched. The CDR3 covers 17 residues. Germline V CDR1 and CDR2: SGHRS, YFSETQ.

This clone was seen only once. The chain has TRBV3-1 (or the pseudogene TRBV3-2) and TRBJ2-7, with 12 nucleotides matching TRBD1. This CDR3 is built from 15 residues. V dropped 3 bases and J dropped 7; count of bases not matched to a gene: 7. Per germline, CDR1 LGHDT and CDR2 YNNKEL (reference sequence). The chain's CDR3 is CASSQAGQGAGEQYF. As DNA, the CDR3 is TGTGCCAGCAGCCAGGCGGGACAGGGGGCGGGGGAGCAGTACTTC.

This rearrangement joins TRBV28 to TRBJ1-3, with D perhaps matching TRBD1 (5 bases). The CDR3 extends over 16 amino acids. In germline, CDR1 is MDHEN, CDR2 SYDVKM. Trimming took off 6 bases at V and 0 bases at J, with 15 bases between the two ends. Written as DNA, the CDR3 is TGTGCCAGCAGACCAATGGGGCAAAGCTCTGGAAACACCATATATTTT. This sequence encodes CASRPMGQSSGNTIYF.

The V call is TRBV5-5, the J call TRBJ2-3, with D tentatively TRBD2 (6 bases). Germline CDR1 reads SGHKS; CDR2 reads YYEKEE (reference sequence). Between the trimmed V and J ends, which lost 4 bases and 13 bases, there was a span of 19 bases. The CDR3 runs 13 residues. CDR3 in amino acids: CASSPWGLLEEYF. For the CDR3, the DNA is TGTGCCAGCAGCCCCTGGGGACTGCTCGAGGAGTATTTT.

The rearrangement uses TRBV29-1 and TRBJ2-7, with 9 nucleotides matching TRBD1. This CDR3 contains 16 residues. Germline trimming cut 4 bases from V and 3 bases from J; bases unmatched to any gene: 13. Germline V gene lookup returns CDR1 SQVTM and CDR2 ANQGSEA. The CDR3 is CSVGDSRDRVNYEQYF. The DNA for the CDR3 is TGCAGCGTTGGGGATAGCCGGGACAGGGTCAACTACGAGCAGTACTTC.

The CDR3 reads CASSDREAAELFF. CDR3 nucleotides: TGTGCCAGCAGTGACAGGGAGGCTGCGGAACTGTTTTTT. The chain links TRBV6-6 to TRBJ1-4; 7 nucleotides line up with TRBD1. Germline assignment: CDR1 MNHNY and CDR2 SVGAGI (reference sequence). V lost 5 bases, J lost 12 bases, and 9 bases stayed unmatched. CDR3 length: 13 residues.

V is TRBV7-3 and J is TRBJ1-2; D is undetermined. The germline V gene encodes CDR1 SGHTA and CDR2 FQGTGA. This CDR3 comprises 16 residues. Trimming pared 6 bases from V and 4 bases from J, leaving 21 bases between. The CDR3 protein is CASREDRRERGYGYTF. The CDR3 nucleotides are TGTGCCAGCAGGGAAGATAGACGGGAGAGAGGCTATGGCTACACCTTC.

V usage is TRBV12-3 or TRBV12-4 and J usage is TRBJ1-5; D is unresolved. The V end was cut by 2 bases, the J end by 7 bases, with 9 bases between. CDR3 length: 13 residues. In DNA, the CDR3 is TGTGCCAGCAGTTTATCGGAGGCGCAGCCCCAGCATTTT. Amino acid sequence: CASSLSEAQPQHF.

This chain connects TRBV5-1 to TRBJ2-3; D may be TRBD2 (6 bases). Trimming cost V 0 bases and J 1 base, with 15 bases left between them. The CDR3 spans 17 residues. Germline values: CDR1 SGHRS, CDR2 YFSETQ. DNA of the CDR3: TGCGCCAGCAGCTTGGCCGGCAATAGCGGCCGCACAGATACGCAGTATTTT. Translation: CASSLAGNSGRTDTQYF. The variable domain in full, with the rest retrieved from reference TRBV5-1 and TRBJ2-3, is KAGVTQTPRYLIKTRGQQVTLSCSPISGHRSVSWYQQTPGQGLQFLFEYFSETQRNKGNFPGRFSGRQFSNSRSEMNVSTLELGDSALYLCASSLAGNSGRTDTQYFGPGTRLTVL.

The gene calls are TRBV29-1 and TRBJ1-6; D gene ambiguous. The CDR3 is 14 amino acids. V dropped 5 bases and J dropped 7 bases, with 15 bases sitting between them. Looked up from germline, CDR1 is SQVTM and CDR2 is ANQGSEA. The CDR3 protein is CSVRTDLRNSPLHF. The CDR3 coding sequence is TGCAGCGTTCGGACTGATCTACGGAATTCACCCCTCCACTTT.

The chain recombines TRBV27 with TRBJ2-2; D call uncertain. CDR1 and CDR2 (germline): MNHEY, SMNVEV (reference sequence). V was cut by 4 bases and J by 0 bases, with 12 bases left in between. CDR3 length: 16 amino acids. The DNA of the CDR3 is TGTGCCAGCAGTTCGAGAACCACTGCGAACACCGGGGAGCTGTTTTTT. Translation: CASSSRTTANTGELFF.

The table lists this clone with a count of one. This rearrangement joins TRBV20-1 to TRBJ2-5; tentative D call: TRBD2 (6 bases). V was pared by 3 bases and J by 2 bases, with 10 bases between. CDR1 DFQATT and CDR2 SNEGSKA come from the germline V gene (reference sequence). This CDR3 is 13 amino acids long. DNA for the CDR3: TGCAGTGCTAGTAGAGGGAGGCAAGAGACCCAGTACTTC. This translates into CSASRGRQETQYF.

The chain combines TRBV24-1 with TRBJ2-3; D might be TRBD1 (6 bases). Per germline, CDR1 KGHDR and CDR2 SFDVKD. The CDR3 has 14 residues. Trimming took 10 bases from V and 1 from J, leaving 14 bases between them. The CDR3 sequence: CATQGPFRTDTQYF. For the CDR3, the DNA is TGTGCCACTCAGGGGCCTTTTCGCACAGATACGCAGTATTTT.

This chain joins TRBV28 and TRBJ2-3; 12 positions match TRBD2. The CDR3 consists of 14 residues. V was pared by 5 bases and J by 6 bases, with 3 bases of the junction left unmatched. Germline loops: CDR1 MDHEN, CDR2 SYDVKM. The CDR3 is CASSPLAGGDTQYF. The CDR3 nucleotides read TGTGCCAGCAGTCCCCTAGCGGGGGGGGATACGCAGTATTTT. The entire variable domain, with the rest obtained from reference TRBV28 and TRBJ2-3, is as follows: DVKVTQSSRYLVKRTGEKVFLECVQDMDHENMFWYRQDPGLGLRLIYFSYDVKMKEKGDIPEGYSVSREKKERFSLILESASTNQTSMYLCASSPLAGGDTQYFGPGTRLTVL.

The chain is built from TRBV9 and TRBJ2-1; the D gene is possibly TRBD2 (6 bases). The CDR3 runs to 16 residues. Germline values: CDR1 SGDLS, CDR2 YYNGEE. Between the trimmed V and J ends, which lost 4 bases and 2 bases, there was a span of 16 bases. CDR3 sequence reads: CASSPRPGEPYNEQFF. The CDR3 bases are TGTGCCAGCAGCCCCCGGCCGGGGGAACCCTACAATGAGCAGTTCTTC.

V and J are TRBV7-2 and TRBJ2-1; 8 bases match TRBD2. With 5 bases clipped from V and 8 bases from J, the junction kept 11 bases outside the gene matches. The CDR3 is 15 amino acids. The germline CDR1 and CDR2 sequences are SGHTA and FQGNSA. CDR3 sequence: CASSPLGTRVDEQFF. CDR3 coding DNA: TGTGCCAGCAGCCCACTCGGGACTAGGGTGGATGAGCAGTTCTTC.

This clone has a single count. CDR3 coding DNA: TGTGCCAGTAGTATTGCCCCGCAGGTGGAACTCCACTTT. Residues: CASSIAPQVELHF. This sequence joins TRBV19 and TRBJ1-6; D call uncertain. This CDR3 region has 13 residues. Deletions cut 3 bases from V and 16 bases from J, with 16 bases between. Germline V gene data show CDR1 as LNHDA and CDR2 as SQIVND (reference sequence).

The CDR3 nucleotides read TGTGCCAGCAGTTTCGGGGAAACTAACTATGGCTACACCTTC. Protein: CASSFGETNYGYTF. This chain links TRBV6-6 with TRBJ1-2; no clear D. With 4 bases removed from V and 0 bases from J, the gap between germline ends came to 9 bases. The germline V gene encodes CDR1 MNHNY and CDR2 SVGAGI (reference sequence). The CDR3 spans 14 residues.

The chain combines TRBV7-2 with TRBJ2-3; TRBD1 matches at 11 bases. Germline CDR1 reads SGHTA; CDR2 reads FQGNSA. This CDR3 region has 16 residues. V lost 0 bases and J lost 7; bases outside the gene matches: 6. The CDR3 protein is CASSLAWDRGVHTQYF. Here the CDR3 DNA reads TGTGCCAGCAGCTTAGCTTGGGACAGGGGGGTGCATACGCAGTATTTT.

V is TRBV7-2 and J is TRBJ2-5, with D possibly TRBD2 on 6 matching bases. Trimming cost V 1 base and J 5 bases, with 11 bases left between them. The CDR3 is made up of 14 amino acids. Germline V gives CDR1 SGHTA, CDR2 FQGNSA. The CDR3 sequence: CASSLGRGSETQYF. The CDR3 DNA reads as TGTGCCAGCAGCTTAGGGCGGGGAAGCGAGACCCAGTACTTC.

Written as DNA, the CDR3 is TGTGCCAGCAGCCCCATGACAGGGCGGTGGGAGCAGTACTTC. Its protein product is CASSPMTGRWEQYF. V is TRBV7-2 and J is TRBJ2-7, with 7 nucleotides matching TRBD1. Germline loops: CDR1 SGHTA, CDR2 FQGNSA. V lost 5 bases to trimming and J lost 7 bases; unmatched junction nucleotides: 11. The CDR3 has 14 amino acids. The variable domain in full, with the rest retrieved from reference TRBV7-2 and TRBJ2-7, is GAGVSQSPSNKVTEKGKDVELRCDPISGHTALYWYRQSLGQGLEFLIYFQGNSAPDKSGLPSDRFSAERTGGSVSTLTIQRTQQEDSAVYLCASSPMTGRWEQYFGPGTRLTVT.

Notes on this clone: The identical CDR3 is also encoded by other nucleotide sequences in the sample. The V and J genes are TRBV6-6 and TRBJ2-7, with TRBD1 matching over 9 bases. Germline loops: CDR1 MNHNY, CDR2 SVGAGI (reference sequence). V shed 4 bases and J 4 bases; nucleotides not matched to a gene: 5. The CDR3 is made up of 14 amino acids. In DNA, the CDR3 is TGTGCCAGCAGTTCTCCGGGACAGGGTTACGAGCAGTACTTC. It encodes CASSSPGQGYEQYF.

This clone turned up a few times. The CDR3 reads CASSSSTDTQYF. The CDR3 DNA sequence: TGTGCCAGCAGCTCTTCTACAGATACGCAGTATTTT. The rearrangement joins TRBV7-2 to TRBJ2-3; D call uncertain. V shed 4 bases and J shed 3 bases, with 5 bases lying between them. The CDR3 length is 12 residues. The germline CDR1 and CDR2 sequences are SGHTA and FQGNSA.

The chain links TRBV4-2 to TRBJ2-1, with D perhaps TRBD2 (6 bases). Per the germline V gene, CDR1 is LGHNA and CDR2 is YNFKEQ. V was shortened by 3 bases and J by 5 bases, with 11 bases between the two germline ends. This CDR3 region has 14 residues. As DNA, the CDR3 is TGTGCCAGCAGCCAGCGACTAGGCGACAATGAGCAGTTCTTC. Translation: CASSQRLGDNEQFF.

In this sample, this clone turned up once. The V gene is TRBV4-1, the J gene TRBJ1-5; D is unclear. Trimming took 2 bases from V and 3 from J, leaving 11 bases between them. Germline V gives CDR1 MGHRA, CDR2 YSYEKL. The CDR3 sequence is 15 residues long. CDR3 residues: CASSQSGQLNQPQHF. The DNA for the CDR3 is TGCGCCAGCAGCCAATCGGGTCAGCTCAATCAGCCCCAGCATTTT.

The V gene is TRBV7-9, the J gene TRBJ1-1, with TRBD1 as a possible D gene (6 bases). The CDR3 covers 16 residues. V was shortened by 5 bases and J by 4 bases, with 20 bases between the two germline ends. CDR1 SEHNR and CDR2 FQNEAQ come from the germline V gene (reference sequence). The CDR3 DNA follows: TGTGCCAGCAGCCCTAGAGGGGGGGACGGAGCCACTGAAGCTTTCTTT. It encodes CASSPRGGDGATEAFF.

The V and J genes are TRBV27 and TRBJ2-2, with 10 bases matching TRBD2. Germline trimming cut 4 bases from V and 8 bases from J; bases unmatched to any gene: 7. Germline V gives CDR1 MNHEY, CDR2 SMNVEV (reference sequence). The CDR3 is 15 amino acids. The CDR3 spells CASSYQRGGPGELFF. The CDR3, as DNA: TGTGCCAGCAGTTACCAGCGGGGGGGCCCTGGGGAGCTGTTTTTT.

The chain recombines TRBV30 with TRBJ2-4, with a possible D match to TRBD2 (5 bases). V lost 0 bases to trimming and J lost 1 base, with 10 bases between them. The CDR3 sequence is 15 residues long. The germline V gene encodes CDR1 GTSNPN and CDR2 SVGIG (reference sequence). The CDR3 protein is CAWSVDRRAKNIQYF. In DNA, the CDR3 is TGTGCCTGGAGTGTAGATCGGAGGGCCAAAAACATTCAGTACTTC.

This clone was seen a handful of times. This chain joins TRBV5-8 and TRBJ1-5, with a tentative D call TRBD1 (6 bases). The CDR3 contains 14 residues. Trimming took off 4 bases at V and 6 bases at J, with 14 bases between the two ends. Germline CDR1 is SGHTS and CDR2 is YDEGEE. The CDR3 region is CASSRERGFQPQHF. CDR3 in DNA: TGTGCCAGCAGCCGCGAGAGGGGGTTTCAGCCCCAGCATTTT.

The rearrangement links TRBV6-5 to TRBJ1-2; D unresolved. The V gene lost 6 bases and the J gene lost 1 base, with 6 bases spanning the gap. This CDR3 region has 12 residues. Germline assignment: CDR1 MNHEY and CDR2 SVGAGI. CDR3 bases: TGTGCCAGCAGAACTATTAACTATGGCTACACCTTC. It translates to CASRTINYGYTF.